Following are 8 T cell receptor beta chains from one sample sequenced in a study of beta chain features in type 1 diabetes. The antigens of these receptors remain unknown. The whole isolated RNA underwent reverse transcription, so sequencing captured expressed TCRB transcripts. The data were produced by immunoSEQ multiplex PCR, yet TCRdb's version contains in-frame clones alone and is incomplete. The table has tens of thousands of clones, approximately 45% seen once. The study's findings and limits: In every one of the four CD4+ subsets, TCRB CDR3s were moderately but significantly shorter in Type 1 diabetes patients.

Sequencing was performed on Tregs from blood. All receptors come from a young man with type 1 diabetes.

The chain carries TRBV7-3 and TRBJ1-2; a possible D gene is TRBD1 (6 bases). V lost 5 bases, J lost 4 bases, and 14 bases lay in between. Per germline, CDR1 SGHTA and CDR2 FQGTGA. The CDR3 consists of 14 residues. Here the CDR3 reads CASSPDGQTYGYTF. CDR3 in DNA: TGTGCCAGCAGCCCTGACGGACAGACCTATGGCTACACCTTC. Full variable domain (remainder filled in from reference TRBV7-3 and TRBJ1-2): GAGVSQTPSNKVTEKGKYVELRCDPISGHTALYWYRQSLGQGPEFLIYFQGTGAADDSGLPNDRFFAVRPEGSVSTLKIQRTERGDSAVYLCASSPDGQTYGYTFGSGTRLTVV.

The rearrangement joins TRBV7-9 to TRBJ1-5, with 9 bases lining up with TRBD1. Germline CDR1 and CDR2: SEHNR and FQNEAQ (reference sequence). This CDR3 is built from 17 residues. V was pared by 6 bases and J by 6 bases, with 15 bases of the junction left unmatched. The CDR3 protein is CASRRTGQGWVGQPQHF. The CDR3 DNA follows: TGTGCCAGCAGGCGTACGGGACAGGGATGGGTCGGTCAGCCCCAGCATTTT. The full variable domain, with the rest looked up from reference TRBV7-9 and TRBJ1-5, is DTGVSQNPRHKITKRGQNVTFRCDPISEHNRLYWYRQTLGQGPEFLTYFQNEAQLEKSRLLSDRFSAERPKGSFSTLEIQRTEQGDSAMYLCASRRTGQGWVGQPQHFGDGTRLSIL.

This clone was observed a handful of times. Other DNA sequences of this sample code for an identical CDR3. The genes are TRBV28 and TRBJ2-7, with 7 nucleotides matching TRBD1. Losses at the gene ends were 6 bases for V and 3 bases for J; bases not matched to a gene: 2. Germline CDR1 and CDR2: MDHEN and SYDVKM. The CDR3 has 12 amino acids. In nucleotides, the CDR3 is TGTGCCAGCAGAACAGGGGACTACGAGCAGTACTTC. Translated, it gives CASRTGDYEQYF.

This chain joins TRBV27 and TRBJ2-3, with D unresolved. Between the trimmed V and J ends, which lost 1 base and 5 bases, there was a span of 10 bases. CDR1 and CDR2 (germline): MNHEY, SMNVEV (reference sequence). The CDR3 contains 14 residues. The CDR3 DNA is TGTGCCAGCAGTTTATATCCCCCGGGAGATACGCAGTATTTT. As protein: CASSLYPPGDTQYF.

This clone was observed a handful of times. J is TRBJ1-1 and V is TRBV7-3, with D unresolved. Germline CDR1 and CDR2: SGHTA and FQGTGA. The length of the CDR3 is 13 residues. V was pared by 5 bases and J by 11 bases, with 18 bases between. CDR3 region: CASSVSSAGTAFF. The CDR3 DNA is TGTGCCAGCAGCGTCAGCTCGGCAGGTACCGCTTTCTTT.

Only a few counts were recorded for this clone. The V gene is TRBV4-3, the J gene TRBJ1-4; D remains ambiguous. Germline CDR1 reads LGHNA; CDR2 reads YSLEER. Trimming removed 5 bases from V and 11 bases from J, with 15 bases in between. The CDR3 is 13 amino acids. The CDR3 coding sequence is TGCGCCAGCAGCTTCGGGGATCTGGGGAAACTGTTTTTT. Its translation: CASSFGDLGKLFF.

The table lists this clone with a few counts. The CDR3 region has the DNA TGCAGCGGAGGGACAGGGGGTGGCACCGGGGAGCTGTTTTTT. Translation gives CSGGTGGGTGELFF. This chain links TRBV29-1 with TRBJ2-2; 11 nucleotides line up with TRBD1. The CDR3 length is 14 residues. Germline-derived CDR1 and CDR2 are SQVTM and ANQGSEA. J lost 4 bases, V lost 7 bases, and 5 bases had no gene match.

The genes are TRBV27 and TRBJ2-1; possibly TRBD2 for D (5 bases). Germline assignment: CDR1 MNHEY and CDR2 SMNVEV (reference sequence). This CDR3 contains 20 residues. The germline V and J ends were trimmed by 4 bases and 4 bases, with 29 bases remaining between them. CDR3 nucleotides: TGTGCCAGCAGTTCTCGCCAAGACGGACTCATAGGAAAGGGATACAATGAGCAGTTCTTC. Encoded protein: CASSSRQDGLIGKGYNEQFF.